The source of this T cell receptor (beta chain) is a study of vaccination and CD4 T cells after COVID-19. Study-level information: Convalescents were six males and four females, two of them Hispanic. As a positive control, some control cultures were given a CEFX pool, while others were given an HIV-1 Nef pool or no peptide. Study-wide results and caveats: It was found that, in convalescent patients, 304 of 307 vaccine-specific clones were spike mono-reactive.

Time point: late sampling 161 to 241 days after vaccination in a few convalescent patients. The treatment was: roughly ten-day PBMC culture with coronavirus spike peptide pools or control peptides (ViraFEST assay). ViraFEST grew antigen-specific T cells using peptide pools, then sequenced TCRs. As for this clonotype: Its cognate antigen is unknown.

The germline CDR1 and CDR2 sequences are DFQATT and SNEGSKA (reference sequence). The V and J ends lost 3 bases and 7 bases, in that order; junction bases with no gene match: 12. The CDR3 is 15 amino acids. The Oncomine TCR Beta short-read assay sequenced DNA from cultured CD4+ T cells. TCRdb ran MiXCR on the PCR reads and lists one entry per CDR3 protein. The table lists about 21,000 distinct CDR3 sequences, about 46% of them singletons. This TCR was recovered from a human donor who had recovered from COVID-19. The sequencing used CD4+ T cells from blood, cultured in vitro, collected about 7 months after SARS-CoV-2 vaccination. V gene TRBV20-1 combines with J gene TRBJ1-2, with 9 bases aligning to TRBD1. The chain's CDR3 is CSASRDREFLSGYTF. The DNA of the CDR3 is TGCAGTGCTAGCCGGGACAGGGAGTTTTTGAGTGGCTACACCTTC.